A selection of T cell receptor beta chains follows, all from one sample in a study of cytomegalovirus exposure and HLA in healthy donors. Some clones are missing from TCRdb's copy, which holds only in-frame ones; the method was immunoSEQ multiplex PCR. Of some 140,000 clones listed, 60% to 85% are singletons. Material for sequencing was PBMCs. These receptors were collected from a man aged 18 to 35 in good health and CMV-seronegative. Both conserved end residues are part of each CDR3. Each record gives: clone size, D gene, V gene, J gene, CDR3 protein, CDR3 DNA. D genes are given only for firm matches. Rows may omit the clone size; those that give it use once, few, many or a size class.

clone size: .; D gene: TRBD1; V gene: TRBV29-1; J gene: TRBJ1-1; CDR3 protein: CSVDRANTEAFF; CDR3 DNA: TGCAGCGTCGACAGGGCGAACACTGAAGCTTTCTTT
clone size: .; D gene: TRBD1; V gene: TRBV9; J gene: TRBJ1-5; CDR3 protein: CASSPNDRVLDQPQHF; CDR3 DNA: TGTGCCAGCAGCCCAAACGACAGGGTTTTAGATCAGCCCCAGCATTTT
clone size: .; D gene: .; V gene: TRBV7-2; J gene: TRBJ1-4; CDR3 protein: CASSRNREKLFF; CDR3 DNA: TGTGCCAGCAGCCGAAACAGGGAAAAACTGTTTTTT
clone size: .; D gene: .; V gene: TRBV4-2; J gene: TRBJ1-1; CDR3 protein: CASSQDSPMGEAFF; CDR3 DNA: TGTGCCAGCAGCCAAGATTCCCCAATGGGCGAAGCTTTCTTT
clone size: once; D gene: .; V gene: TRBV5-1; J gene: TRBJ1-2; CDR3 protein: CASSLRTGREGYTF; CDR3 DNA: TGCGCCAGCAGCTTGAGGACCGGGCGGGAGGGCTACACCTTC
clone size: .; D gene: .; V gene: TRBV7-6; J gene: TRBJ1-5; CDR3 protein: CASSDTDTNQPQHF; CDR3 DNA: TGTGCCAGCAGCGATACAGACACGAATCAGCCCCAGCATTTT
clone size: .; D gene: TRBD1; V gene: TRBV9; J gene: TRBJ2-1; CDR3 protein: CASSARQGWPGNEQFF; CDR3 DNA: TGTGCCAGCAGCGCAAGACAGGGGTGGCCTGGCAATGAGCAGTTCTTC
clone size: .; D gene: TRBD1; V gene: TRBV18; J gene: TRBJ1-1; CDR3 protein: CASSAWDREDTEAFF; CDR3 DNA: TGTGCCAGCTCAGCCTGGGACAGGGAGGACACTGAAGCTTTCTTT
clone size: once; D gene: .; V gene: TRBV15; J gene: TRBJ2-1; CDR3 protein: CATSSWTNSGDEQFF; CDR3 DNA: TGTGCCACCAGCAGTTGGACTAATTCGGGAGATGAGCAGTTCTTC
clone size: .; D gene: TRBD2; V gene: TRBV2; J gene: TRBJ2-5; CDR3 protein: CATRFSGGDF; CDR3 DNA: TGTGCCACCCGTTTTAGCGGGGGAGACTTC
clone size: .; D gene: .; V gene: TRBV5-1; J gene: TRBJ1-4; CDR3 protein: CASSLLPPSTNEKLFF; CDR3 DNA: TGCGCCAGCAGCTTGCTCCCGCCATCTACCAATGAAAAACTGTTTTTT
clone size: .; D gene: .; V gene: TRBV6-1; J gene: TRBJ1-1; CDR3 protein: CASRKYDRKGTEAFF; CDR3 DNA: TGTGCCAGCAGAAAGTATGACAGAAAGGGGACTGAAGCTTTCTTT
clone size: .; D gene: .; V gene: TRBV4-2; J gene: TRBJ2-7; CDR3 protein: CASSQDSSYEQYF; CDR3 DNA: TGTGCCAGCAGCCAAGACAGCTCCTACGAGCAGTACTTC
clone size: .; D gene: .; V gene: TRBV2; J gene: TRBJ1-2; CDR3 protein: CASVPTRGPYGYTF; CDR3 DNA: TGTGCCAGCGTCCCGACCAGGGGCCCCTATGGCTACACCTTC
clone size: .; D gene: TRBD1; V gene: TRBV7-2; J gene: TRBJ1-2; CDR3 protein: CASSQTGGGYTF; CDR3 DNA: TGTGCCAGCAGCCAGACAGGGGGGGGCTACACCTTC
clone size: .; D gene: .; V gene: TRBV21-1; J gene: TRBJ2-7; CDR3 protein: CASSNRPGQCHEQYF; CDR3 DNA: TGTGCCAGCAGCAACAGGCCGGGACAGTGCCACGAGCAGTACTTC
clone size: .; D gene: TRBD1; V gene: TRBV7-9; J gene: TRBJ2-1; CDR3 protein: CASSQRSQGAYNEQFF; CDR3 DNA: TGTGCCAGCAGCCAGAGGTCGCAGGGGGCGTACAATGAGCAGTTCTTC
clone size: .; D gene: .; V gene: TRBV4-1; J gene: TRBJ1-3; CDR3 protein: CASSHPSDMAGNTIYF; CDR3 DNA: TGCGCCAGCAGCCATCCGTCGGACATGGCGGGAAACACCATATATTTT
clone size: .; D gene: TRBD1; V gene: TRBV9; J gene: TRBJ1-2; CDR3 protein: CASSPRGQGTVGYTF; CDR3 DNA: TGTGCCAGCAGCCCACGCGGACAGGGAACGGTTGGCTACACCTTC
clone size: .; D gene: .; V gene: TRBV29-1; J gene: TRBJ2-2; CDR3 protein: CSVEAGYNTGELFF; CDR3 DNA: TGCAGCGTTGAAGCGGGGTACAACACCGGGGAGCTGTTTTTT
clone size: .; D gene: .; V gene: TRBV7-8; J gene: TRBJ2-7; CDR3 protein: CASSLTSTYEQYF; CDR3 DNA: TGTGCCAGCAGCTTAACTAGTACATACGAGCAGTACTTC
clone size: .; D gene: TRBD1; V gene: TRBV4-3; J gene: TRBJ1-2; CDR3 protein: CASSQGRDRVYGYTF; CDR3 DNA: TGCGCCAGCAGCCAGGGCCGGGACAGGGTATATGGCTACACCTTC
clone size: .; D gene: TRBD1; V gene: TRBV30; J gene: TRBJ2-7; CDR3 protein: CAWTTGGASYEQYF; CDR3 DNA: TGTGCCTGGACGACAGGGGGCGCCTCCTACGAGCAGTACTTC
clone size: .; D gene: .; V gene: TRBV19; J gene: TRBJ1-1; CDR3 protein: CASSIRLTGSKGEAFF; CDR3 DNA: TGTGCCAGTAGTATCCGATTAACAGGGAGCAAAGGTGAAGCTTTCTTT
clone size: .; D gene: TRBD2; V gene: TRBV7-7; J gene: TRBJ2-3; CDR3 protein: CASSLAGGPTDTQYF; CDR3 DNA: TGTGCTAGCAGCTTAGCGGGGGGACCCACAGATACGCAGTATTTT
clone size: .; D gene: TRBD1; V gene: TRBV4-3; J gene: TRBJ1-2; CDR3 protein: CASSNQGGGYTF; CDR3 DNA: TGCGCCAGCAGCAACCAGGGGGGTGGCTACACCTTC
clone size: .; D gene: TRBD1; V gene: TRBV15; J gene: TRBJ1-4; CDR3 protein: CATSVEGQGGEKLFF; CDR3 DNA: TGTGCCACCAGCGTAGAGGGGCAGGGGGGAGAAAAACTGTTTTTT
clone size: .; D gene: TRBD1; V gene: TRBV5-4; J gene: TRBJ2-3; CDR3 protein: CASSLGGGGTGGTDTQYF; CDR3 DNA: TGTGCCAGCAGCTTGGGTGGGGGGGGGACAGGGGGCACAGATACGCAGTATTTT
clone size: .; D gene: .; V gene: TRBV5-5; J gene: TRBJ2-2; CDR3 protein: CASSLPGPIAGELFF; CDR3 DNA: TGTGCCAGCAGCTTGCCGGGTCCCATCGCCGGGGAGCTGTTTTTT
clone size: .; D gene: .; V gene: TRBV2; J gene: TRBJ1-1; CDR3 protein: CASSERREGDTEAFF; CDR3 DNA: TGTGCCAGCAGTGAAAGGAGGGAAGGGGACACTGAAGCTTTCTTT
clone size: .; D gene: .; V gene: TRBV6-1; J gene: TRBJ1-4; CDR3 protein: CASSDNGGMEKLFF; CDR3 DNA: TGTGCCAGCAGTGACAATGGAGGGATGGAAAAACTGTTTTTT
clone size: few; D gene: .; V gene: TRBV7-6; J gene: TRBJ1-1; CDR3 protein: CASSLGGQNTEAFF; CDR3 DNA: TGTGCCAGCAGCTTGGGGGGGCAGAACACTGAAGCTTTCTTT
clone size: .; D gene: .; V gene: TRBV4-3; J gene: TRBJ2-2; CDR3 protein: CASSQGTGSRSARELFF; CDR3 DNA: TGCGCCAGCAGCCAAGGCACAGGGTCCCGCTCAGCCAGGGAGCTGTTTTTT
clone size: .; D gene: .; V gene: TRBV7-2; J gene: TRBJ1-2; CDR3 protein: CASSPYDSLRGYTF; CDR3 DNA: TGTGCCAGCAGCCCCTATGACAGTTTACGTGGCTACACCTTC
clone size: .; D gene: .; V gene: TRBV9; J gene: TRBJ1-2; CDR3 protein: CASSPTGSGEGLYGYTF; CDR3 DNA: TGTGCCAGCAGCCCTACCGGGTCGGGGGAGGGCCTCTATGGCTACACCTTC
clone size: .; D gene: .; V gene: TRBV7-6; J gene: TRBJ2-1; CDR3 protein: CASSLGGWDEQFF; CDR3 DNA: TGTGCCAGCAGCTTAGGCGGTTGGGATGAGCAGTTCTTC
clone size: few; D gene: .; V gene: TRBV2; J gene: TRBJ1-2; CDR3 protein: CASVSYGYTF; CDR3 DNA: TGTGCCAGCGTGAGCTATGGCTACACCTTC
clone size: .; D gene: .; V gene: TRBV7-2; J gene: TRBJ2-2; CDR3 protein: CASSLEPGASGELFF; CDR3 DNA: TGTGCCAGCAGCTTAGAGCCAGGGGCCTCCGGGGAGCTGTTTTTT
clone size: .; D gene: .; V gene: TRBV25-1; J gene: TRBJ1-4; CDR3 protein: CASKEGTNEKLFF; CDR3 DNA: TGTGCCAGCAAGGAGGGGACTAATGAAAAACTGTTTTTT
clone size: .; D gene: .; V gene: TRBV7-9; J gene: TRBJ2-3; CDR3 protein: CASSPSSDTRYF; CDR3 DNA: TGTGCCAGCAGCCCATCTAGTGATACGCGGTATTTT
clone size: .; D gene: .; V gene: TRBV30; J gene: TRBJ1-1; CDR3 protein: CAWSNAGAPNTEAFF; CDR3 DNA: TGTGCCTGGAGTAACGCAGGGGCCCCTAACACTGAAGCTTTCTTT
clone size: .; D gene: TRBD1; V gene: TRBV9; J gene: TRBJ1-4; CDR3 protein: CASSVRPGGPFNEKLFF; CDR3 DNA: TGTGCCAGCAGCGTAAGGCCAGGGGGCCCTTTTAATGAAAAACTGTTTTTT
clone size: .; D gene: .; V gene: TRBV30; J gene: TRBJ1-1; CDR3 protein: CAWSSYQGAFF; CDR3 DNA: TGTGCCTGGAGTTCATATCAGGGCGCTTTCTTT
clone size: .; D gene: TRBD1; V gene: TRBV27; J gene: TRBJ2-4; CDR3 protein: CASSIKRTGAQWDKNIQYF; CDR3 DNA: TGTGCCAGCAGTATAAAGAGGACAGGGGCTCAGTGGGACAAAAACATTCAGTACTTC
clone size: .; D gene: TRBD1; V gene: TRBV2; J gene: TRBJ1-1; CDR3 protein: CASSVTGGGTEAFF; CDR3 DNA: TGTGCCAGCAGTGTAACAGGGGGAGGTACTGAAGCTTTCTTT
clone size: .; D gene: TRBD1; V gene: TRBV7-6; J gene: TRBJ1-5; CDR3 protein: CASSLRDRQLNSNQPQHF; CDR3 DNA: TGTGCCAGCAGCCTACGGGACAGGCAACTGAATAGCAATCAGCCCCAGCATTTT
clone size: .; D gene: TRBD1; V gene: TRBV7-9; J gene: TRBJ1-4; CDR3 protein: CASSPGTGIPSLF; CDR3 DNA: TGTGCCAGCAGCCCCGGGACAGGGATACCATCGCTTTTT
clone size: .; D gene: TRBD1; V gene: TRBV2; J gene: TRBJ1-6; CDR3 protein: CASKQGFNSPLHF; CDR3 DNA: TGTGCCAGCAAACAGGGGTTCAATTCACCCCTCCACTTT
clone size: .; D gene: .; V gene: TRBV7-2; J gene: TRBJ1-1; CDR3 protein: CASSFGQTNTEAFF; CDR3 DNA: TGTGCCAGCAGCTTCGGACAGACGAACACTGAAGCTTTCTTT
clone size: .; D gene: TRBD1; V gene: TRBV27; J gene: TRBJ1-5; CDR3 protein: CASSRTGTGQPQHF; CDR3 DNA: TGTGCCAGCAGTCGGACAGGGACCGGTCAGCCCCAGCATTTT
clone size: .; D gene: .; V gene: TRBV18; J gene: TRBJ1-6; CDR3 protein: CASSGQGYNSPLHF; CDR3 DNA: TGTGCCAGCTCAGGGCAGGGGTATAATTCACCCCTCCACTTT
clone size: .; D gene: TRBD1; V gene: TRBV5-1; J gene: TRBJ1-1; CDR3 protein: CASSSGGWNTEAFF; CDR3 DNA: TGCGCCAGCAGCTCAGGGGGCTGGAACACTGAAGCTTTCTTT
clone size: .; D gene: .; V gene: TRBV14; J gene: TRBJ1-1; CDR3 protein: CASSHNRVAFF; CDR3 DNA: TGTGCCAGCAGCCACAACAGGGTCGCTTTCTTT
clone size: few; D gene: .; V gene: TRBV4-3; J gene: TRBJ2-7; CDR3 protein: CASSQDDRNSYEQYF; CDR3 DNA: TGCGCCAGCAGCCAAGATGACAGAAACTCTTACGAGCAGTACTTC
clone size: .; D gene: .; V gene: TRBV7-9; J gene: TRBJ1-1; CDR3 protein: CSSSPDGPGVSTEAFF; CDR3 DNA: TGTTCCAGCAGCCCAGACGGCCCAGGGGTGAGCACTGAAGCTTTCTTT
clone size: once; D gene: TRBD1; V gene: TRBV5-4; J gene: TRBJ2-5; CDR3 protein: CASNSGQGQRETQYF; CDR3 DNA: TGTGCCAGCAACTCTGGACAGGGGCAGCGGGAGACCCAGTACTTC
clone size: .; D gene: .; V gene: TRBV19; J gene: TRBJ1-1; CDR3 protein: CASSIYGVGTEAFF; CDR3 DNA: TGTGCCAGTAGTATTTACGGGGTGGGCACTGAAGCTTTCTTT
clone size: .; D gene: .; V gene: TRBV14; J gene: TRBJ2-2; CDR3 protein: CASSQVAGHTGELFF; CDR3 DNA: TGTGCCAGCAGCCAAGTGGCGGGACACACCGGGGAGCTGTTTTTT